These 10 T cell receptor beta chains were sequenced from one sample in a study of T cells in Graves' hyperthyroidism and ophthalmopathy. Amplified regions were TCR beta CDR3 sequences from RNA transcripts. In the first-round RT-PCR of the TCR CDR3, the HTBI primer set was used. TCRdb analysed the multiplex PCR reads with MiXCR anew, one entry per CDR3 protein. The sample includes around 600,000 distinct CDR3 sequences, 11% to 15% seen only once; the top ten take roughly 7%. The specimen was blood. These receptors all stem from a young woman with Graves' ophthalmopathy.

This chain connects TRBV9 to TRBJ2-3; D is unresolved. The CDR3 length is 16 residues. The V and J ends lost 4 bases and 0 bases respectively, with 15 bases between them. In germline, CDR1 is SGDLS, CDR2 YYNGEE. In nucleotides, the CDR3 is TGTGCCAGCAGCATTTCCGGACGGATAAGCACAGATACGCAGTATTTT. It translates to CASSISGRISTDTQYF.

There are many counts of this clonotype. The chain couples TRBV10-3 to TRBJ2-3, with 10 positions matching TRBD1. V lost 4 bases and J lost 1; bases outside the gene matches: 2. This CDR3 region has 15 residues. Germline lookup yields CDR1 ENHRY and CDR2 SYGVKD. CDR3 DNA sequence: TGTGCCATCAGTGCGACAGGGGGCGGCACAGATACGCAGTATTTT. Protein: CAISATGGGTDTQYF.

The rearrangement links TRBV11-2 to TRBJ2-1, with TRBD1 as a possible D gene (6 bases). Germline V lookup: CDR1 SGHAT, CDR2 FQNNGV. The CDR3 is made up of 11 amino acids. V gave up 5 bases and J gave up 10 bases, with 9 bases separating them. The CDR3 sequence is CASSRTGEQFF. CDR3 in DNA: TGTGCCAGCAGCCGAACAGGGGAGCAGTTCTTC.

The chain has TRBV5-1 and TRBJ2-6; D gene ambiguous. The CDR3 is made up of 13 amino acids. Germline loops: CDR1 SGHRS, CDR2 YFSETQ. Trimming pared 2 bases from V and 4 bases from J, leaving 4 bases between. The CDR3 reads CASSFQGANVLTF. CDR3 nucleotides: TGCGCCAGCAGCTTTCAGGGGGCCAACGTCCTGACTTTC. The entire variable domain, with the rest obtained from reference TRBV5-1 and TRBJ2-6, is as follows: KAGVTQTPRYLIKTRGQQVTLSCSPISGHRSVSWYQQTPGQGLQFLFEYFSETQRNKGNFPGRFSGRQFSNSRSEMNVSTLELGDSALYLCASSFQGANVLTFGAGSRLTVL.

About this clonotype: A single base separates this from a much larger clone, so it may be a read error. This chain connects TRBV12-3 or TRBV12-4 to TRBJ1-2; a weak D match, TRBD1 (5 bases). The V gene lost 6 bases and the J gene lost 3 bases, with 17 bases spanning the gap. This CDR3 region has 15 residues. As DNA, the CDR3 is TGTGCCAGCAGGAGGGGAGGAAATCGCTACTATGGCTACACCTTC. Translating gives CASRRGGNRYYGYTF.

This chain connects TRBV6-1 to TRBJ2-7, with 9 bases fitting TRBD1. The CDR3 is 13 amino acids. J lost 6 bases, V lost 7 bases, and 7 bases had no gene match. Germline loops: CDR1 MNHNS, CDR2 SASEGT. The DNA for the CDR3 is TGTGCCAGCACCCGGACAGGGGCGAGCGAGCAGTACTTC. As protein: CASTRTGASEQYF.

Turning to this clonotype: A read error may be the cause here, since a much bigger clone is one base away. The chain recombines TRBV6-1 with TRBJ2-7; no clear D gene. Germline values: CDR1 MNHNS, CDR2 SASEGT. CDR3 size: 15 residues. CDR3 region: CASSEPPLGPYERYF. CDR3 DNA: TGTGCCAGCAGTGAACCCCCCCTGGGCCCCTACGAGCGGTACTTC.

This clonotype was recorded many times. This chain joins TRBV7-3 and TRBJ2-3, with D unclear. Germline CDR1 is SGHTA and CDR2 is FQGTGA. This CDR3 is built from 15 residues. The V end lost 2 bases, the J end lost 2 bases, and 11 bases lay between the germline ends. The CDR3, as DNA: TGTGCCAGCAGCTTAGTGCCGTCTCCCACAGATACGCAGTATTTT. Translating it yields CASSLVPSPTDTQYF.

This clonotype was detected ten times or more. The CDR3 reads CASSAGVYEQYF. The DNA for the CDR3 is TGTGCCAGCAGTGCAGGGGTCTACGAGCAGTACTTC. The chain joins TRBV2 to TRBJ2-7; maybe TRBD1 (6 bases). The germline gives CDR1 SNHLY, CDR2 FYNNEI. Trimming left V 4 bases short and J 3 bases short, with 7 bases between. CDR3 length: 12 amino acids.

This clonotype was observed many times. The chain links TRBV27 to TRBJ2-2; TRBD1 matches 7 bases. The CDR3 totals 13 residues. Germline loops: CDR1 MNHEY, CDR2 SMNVEV (reference sequence). J was trimmed by 5 bases and V by 6 bases; bases with no gene match: 3. The CDR3 loop reads CASRIQGTGELFF. The CDR3 DNA reads TGTGCCAGCAGAATACAGGGGACCGGGGAGCTGTTTTTT.